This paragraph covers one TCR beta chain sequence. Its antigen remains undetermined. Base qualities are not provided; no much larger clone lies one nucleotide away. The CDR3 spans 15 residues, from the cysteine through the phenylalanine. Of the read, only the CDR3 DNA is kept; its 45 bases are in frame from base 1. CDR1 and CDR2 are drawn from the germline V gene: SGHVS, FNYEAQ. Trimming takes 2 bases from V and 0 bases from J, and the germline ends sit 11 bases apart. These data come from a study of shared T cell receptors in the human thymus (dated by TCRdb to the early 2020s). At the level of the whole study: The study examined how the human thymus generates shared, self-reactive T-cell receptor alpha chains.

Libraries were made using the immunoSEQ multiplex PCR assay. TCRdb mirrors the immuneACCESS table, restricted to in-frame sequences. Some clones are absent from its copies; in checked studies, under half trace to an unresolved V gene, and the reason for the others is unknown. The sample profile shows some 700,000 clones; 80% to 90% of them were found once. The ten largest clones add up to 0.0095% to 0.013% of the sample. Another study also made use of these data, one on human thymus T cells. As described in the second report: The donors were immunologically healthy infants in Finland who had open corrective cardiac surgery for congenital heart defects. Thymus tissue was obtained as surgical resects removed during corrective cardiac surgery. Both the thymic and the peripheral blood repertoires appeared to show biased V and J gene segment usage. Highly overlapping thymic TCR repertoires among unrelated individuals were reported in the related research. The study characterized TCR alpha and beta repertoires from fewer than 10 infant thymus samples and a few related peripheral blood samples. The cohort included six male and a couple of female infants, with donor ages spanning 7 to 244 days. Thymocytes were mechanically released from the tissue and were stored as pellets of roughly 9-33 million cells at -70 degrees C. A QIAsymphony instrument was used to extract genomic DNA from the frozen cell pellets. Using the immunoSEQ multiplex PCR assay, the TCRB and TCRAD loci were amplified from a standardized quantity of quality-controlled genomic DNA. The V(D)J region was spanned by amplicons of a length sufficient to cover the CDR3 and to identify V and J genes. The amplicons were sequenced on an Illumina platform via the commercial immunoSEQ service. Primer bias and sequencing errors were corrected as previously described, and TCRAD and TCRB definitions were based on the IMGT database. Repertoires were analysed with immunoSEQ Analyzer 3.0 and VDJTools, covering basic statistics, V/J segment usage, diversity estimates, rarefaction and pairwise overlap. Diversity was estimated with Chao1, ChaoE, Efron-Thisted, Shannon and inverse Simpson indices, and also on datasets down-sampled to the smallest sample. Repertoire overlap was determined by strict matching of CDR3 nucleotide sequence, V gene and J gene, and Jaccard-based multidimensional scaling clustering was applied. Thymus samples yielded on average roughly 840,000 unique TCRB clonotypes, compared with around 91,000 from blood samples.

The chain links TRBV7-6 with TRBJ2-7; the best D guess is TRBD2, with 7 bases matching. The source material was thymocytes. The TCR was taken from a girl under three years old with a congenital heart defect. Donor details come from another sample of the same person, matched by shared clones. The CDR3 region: CASSLKGGVSYEQYF. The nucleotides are TGTGCCAGCAGCTTAAAGGGGGGGGTCTCCTACGAGCAGTACTTC. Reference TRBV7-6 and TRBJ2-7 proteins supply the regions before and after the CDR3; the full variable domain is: GAGVSQSPRYKVTKRGQDVALRCDPISGHVSLYWYRQALGQGPEFLTYFNYEAQQDKSGLPNDRFSAERPEGSISTLTIQRTEQRDSAMYRCASSLKGGVSYEQYFGPGTRLTVT.